These 13 T cell receptor beta chains were all obtained from the same sample, sequenced in a study of cytomegalovirus exposure and HLA in healthy donors. PCR was performed using 60 Vbeta and 13 Jbeta primers. The protocol was immunoSEQ multiplex PCR, while the TCRdb copy is restricted to in-frame clones and leaves out a portion. Its table lists roughly 120,000 clones. The sample was PBMCs. These TCRs come from a man in his forties or fifties in good health and CMV-seronegative.

The chain links TRBV5-8 to TRBJ1-2; 7 bases fit TRBD1. The CDR3 has 16 residues. V dropped 4 bases and J dropped 4; count of bases not matched to a gene: 13. Germline values: CDR1 SGHTS, CDR2 YDEGEE. The CDR3 nucleotides are TGTGCCAGCAGCAACATAGGGGGCGCCCTGCTCTATGGCTACACCTTC. Translating it yields CASSNIGGALLYGYTF.

The chain recombines TRBV5-5 with TRBJ1-2, with 7 bases that match TRBD1. The V and J ends lost 5 bases and 0 bases, in that order; junction bases with no gene match: 13. Germline CDR1 SGHKS, CDR2 YYEKEE (reference sequence). There are 17 residues in the CDR3. CDR3 sequence reads: CASRLPGGDRSNYGYTF. The CDR3 DNA sequence: TGTGCCAGCAGGTTGCCCGGAGGGGACAGATCTAACTATGGCTACACCTTC.

This chain uses TRBV19 with TRBJ2-5; weak D call: TRBD2 (6 bases). The CDR3 sequence is 16 residues long. Trimming took 7 bases from V and 6 from J, leaving 24 bases between them. In germline, CDR1 is LNHDA, CDR2 SQIVND (reference sequence). DNA of the CDR3: TGTGCCAGTACCCCATCTACCGAGCGGGTGTTGAAGACCCAGTACTTC. This encodes CASTPSTERVLKTQYF. Full variable domain (outside the CDR3, taken from reference TRBV19 and TRBJ2-5): DGGITQSPKYLFRKEGQNVTLSCEQNLNHDAMYWYRQDPGQGLRLIYYSQIVNDFQKGDIAEGYSVSREKKESFPLTVTSAQKNPTAFYLCASTPSTERVLKTQYFGPGTRLLVL.

The gene calls are TRBV5-4 and TRBJ2-7; D may be TRBD2 (6 bases). Per germline, CDR1 SGHNT and CDR2 YYREEE (reference sequence). This CDR3 has 16 amino acids. V lost 5 bases and J 2 bases, leaving 20 bases between the germline ends. The CDR3 nucleotides read TGTGCCAGCAGATTCTACGCGGGGACGGCAACCTACGAGCAGTACTTC. This translates into CASRFYAGTATYEQYF.

The J gene is TRBJ2-7, the V gene TRBV6-1, with a tentative D call TRBD2 (5 bases). Germline V CDR1 and CDR2: MNHNS, SASEGT. Trimming stripped 8 bases from V and 6 bases from J, with 17 bases between. The CDR3 spans 13 residues. CDR3 amino acids: CASEGDLLAEQYF. Here the CDR3 DNA reads TGTGCCAGCGAGGGTGACTTACTTGCCGAGCAGTACTTC.

This chain links TRBV30 with TRBJ1-5, with TRBD1 matching over 11 bases. Germline CDR1 and CDR2: GTSNPN and SVGIG (reference sequence). The CDR3 sequence is 13 residues long. V shed 5 bases, J shed 5 bases, and the junction held 2 bases outside the gene matches. In nucleotides, the CDR3 is TGTGCCTGGGGGACAGGGGGAGATCAGCCCCAGCATTTT. It codes for CAWGTGGDQPQHF.

The rearrangement uses TRBV28 and TRBJ2-1; 14 nucleotides match TRBD2. CDR1 is MDHEN, CDR2 SYDVKM, per germline. This CDR3 contains 19 residues. Trimming removed 2 bases from V and 7 bases from J; junction bases left unmatched: 13. Here the CDR3 DNA reads TGTGCCAGCAGTTTAGGACAGGCCCCGACTAGCGGGAGGGGGAATGAGCAGTTCTTC. Translating gives CASSLGQAPTSGRGNEQFF.

The chain recombines TRBV5-1 with TRBJ2-3; the match to TRBD1 covers 8 bases. This CDR3 is built from 16 residues. Germline loops: CDR1 SGHRS, CDR2 YFSETQ. Trimming took 4 bases from V and 0 from J; bases not matched to a gene: 7. Written as DNA, the CDR3 is TGCGCCAGCAGCCTGACAGGGGTCGGGAGCACAGATACGCAGTATTTT. This encodes CASSLTGVGSTDTQYF.

This chain links TRBV7-2 with TRBJ2-7; TRBD1 matches at 10 bases. Germline loops: CDR1 SGHTA, CDR2 FQGNSA. This CDR3 is built from 15 residues. J gave up 0 bases and V 6 bases, and 5 bases lay outside the gene matches. DNA for the CDR3: TGTGCCAGCAGTTTGGGACAGGGGAGCTCCTACGAGCAGTACTTC. This gives the protein CASSLGQGSSYEQYF. Using reference TRBV7-2 and TRBJ2-7 for the parts outside the CDR3, the full variable domain is GAGVSQSPSNKVTEKGKDVELRCDPISGHTALYWYRQSLGQGLEFLIYFQGNSAPDKSGLPSDRFSAERTGGSVSTLTIQRTQQEDSAVYLCASSLGQGSSYEQYFGPGTRLTVT.

The rearrangement joins TRBV11-2 to TRBJ1-4; 9 bases line up with TRBD1. V shed 3 bases, J shed 8 bases, and the junction held 10 bases outside the gene matches. The length of the CDR3 is 16 residues. Germline V gene data show CDR1 as SGHAT and CDR2 as FQNNGV. This chain's CDR3 is CASSLGGTGSGEKLFF. The DNA of the CDR3 is TGTGCCAGCAGCTTGGGGGGGACAGGGTCGGGAGAAAAACTGTTTTTT.

This chain connects TRBV4-2 to TRBJ2-1; 14 bases are a match to TRBD2. The CDR3 extends over 14 amino acids. Trimming removed 4 bases from V and 8 bases from J; junction bases left unmatched: 1. The germline CDR1 and CDR2 sequences are LGHNA and YNFKEQ. The CDR3 loop is CASSLGLAGDEQFF. CDR3 sequence (DNA): TGTGCCAGCAGCCTGGGACTAGCGGGGGATGAGCAGTTCTTC.

V and J are TRBV7-2 and TRBJ2-7, with a tentative D call TRBD2 (5 bases). CDR1 is SGHTA and CDR2 is FQGNSA in the germline V gene. With 8 bases removed from V and 5 bases from J, the gap between germline ends came to 16 bases. The CDR3 is made up of 13 amino acids. This CDR3 reads CASSGWVPHEQYF. In DNA form, the CDR3 reads TGTGCCAGCTCGGGATGGGTCCCCCACGAGCAGTACTTC.

The rearrangement links TRBV19 to TRBJ1-5; 12 bases align to TRBD1. This CDR3 is built from 16 residues. V lost 6 bases and J lost 2; bases outside the gene matches: 5. Germline-derived CDR1 and CDR2 are LNHDA and SQIVND (reference sequence). Here the CDR3 DNA reads TGTGCCAGTAGGGGACAGGGGGCGGGCGGCAATCAGCCCCAGCATTTT. Translating it yields CASRGQGAGGNQPQHF.